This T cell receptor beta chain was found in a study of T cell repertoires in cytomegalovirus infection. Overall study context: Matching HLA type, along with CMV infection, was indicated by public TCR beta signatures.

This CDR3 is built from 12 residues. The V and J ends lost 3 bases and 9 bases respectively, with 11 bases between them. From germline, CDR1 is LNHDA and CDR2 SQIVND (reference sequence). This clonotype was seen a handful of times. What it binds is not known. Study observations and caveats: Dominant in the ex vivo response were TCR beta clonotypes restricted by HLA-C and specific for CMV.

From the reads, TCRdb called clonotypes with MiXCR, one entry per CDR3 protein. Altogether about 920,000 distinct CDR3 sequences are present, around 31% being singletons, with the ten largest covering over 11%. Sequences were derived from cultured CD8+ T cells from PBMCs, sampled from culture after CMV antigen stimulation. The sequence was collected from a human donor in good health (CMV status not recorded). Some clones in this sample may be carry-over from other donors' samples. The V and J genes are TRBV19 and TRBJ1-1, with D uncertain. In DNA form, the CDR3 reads TGTGCCAGTAGTATCGGAGCCCTTAAAGCTTTCTTT. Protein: CASSIGALKAFF.